The sample holds many counts of the clone carrying this TCR beta chain. Time point reported: patch test 2, 6 weeks after DPC sensitization. As for treatment: therapeutic diphenylcyclopropenone sensitization with weekly scalp DPC. These data originate in a study of human T cells and chemical hapten exposure. The germline V gene encodes CDR1 MNHEY and CDR2 SVGAGI. Trimming shortened V by 3 bases and J by 1 base, and 9 bases separated the two germline ends. The CDR3 is 15 amino acids. TCRdb reanalysed the RACE reads using MiXCR and keeps one entry per CDR3 protein. This sample yields some 57,000 distinct CDR3 sequences, of which 9.5% to 10% are seen a single time; about 1.8% belongs to the top ten.

Sample: whole blood, taken in connection with sensitization to the hapten diphenylcyclopropenone (DPC). This rearrangement joins TRBV6-5 to TRBJ2-2; D possibly corresponds to TRBD1 (5 bases). This TCR was recovered from a woman aged 45-65 years with alopecia areata. Some clones in this sample may be carry-over from other donors' samples. DNA for the CDR3: TGTGCCAGCAGTTATCTTCAGGGGAACACCGGGGAGCTGTTTTTT. It encodes CASSYLQGNTGELFF.